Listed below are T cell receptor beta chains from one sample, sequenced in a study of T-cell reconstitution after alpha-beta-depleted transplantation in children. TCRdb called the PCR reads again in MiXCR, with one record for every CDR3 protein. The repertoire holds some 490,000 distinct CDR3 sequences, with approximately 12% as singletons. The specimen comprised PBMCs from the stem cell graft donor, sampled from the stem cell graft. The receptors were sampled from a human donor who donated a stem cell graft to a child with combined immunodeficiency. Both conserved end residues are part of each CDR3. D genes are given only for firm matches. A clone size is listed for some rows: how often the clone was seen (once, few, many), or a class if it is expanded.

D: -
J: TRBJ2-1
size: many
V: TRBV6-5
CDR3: CASSPSEVPISQFF
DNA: TGTGCCAGCAGCCCTAGCGAGGTTCCCATATCGCAGTTCTTC

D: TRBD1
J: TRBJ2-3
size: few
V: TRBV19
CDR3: CASTGQQGAGDTQYF
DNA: TGTGCCAGTACTGGGCAACAGGGGGCAGGTGATACGCAGTATTTT

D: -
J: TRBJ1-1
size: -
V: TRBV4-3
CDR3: CASSLYIEGTEAFF
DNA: TGCGCCAGCAGCCTTTACATTGAAGGGACTGAAGCTTTCTTT

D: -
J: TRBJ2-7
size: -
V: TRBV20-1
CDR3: CSASSDTTPPGEQYF
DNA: TGCAGTGCTAGCTCGGATACGACTCCCCCTGGCGAGCAGTACTTC

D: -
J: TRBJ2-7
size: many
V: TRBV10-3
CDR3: CAISERGTPDYEQYF
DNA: TGTGCCATCAGTGAACGAGGGACCCCAGACTACGAGCAGTACTTC

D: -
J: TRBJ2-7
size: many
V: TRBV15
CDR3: CATTPTAESSYEQYF
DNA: TGTGCCACGACCCCTACGGCGGAGAGCTCCTACGAGCAGTACTTC

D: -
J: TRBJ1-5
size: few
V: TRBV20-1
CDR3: CSAETGQIQPQHF
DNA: TGCAGTGCTGAAACAGGGCAGATCCAGCCCCAGCATTTT

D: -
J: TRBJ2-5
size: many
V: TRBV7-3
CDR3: CASSLTREEAQYF
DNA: TGTGCCAGCAGCTTAACCAGGGAAGAGGCCCAGTACTTC

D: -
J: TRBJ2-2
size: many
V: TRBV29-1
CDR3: CSVGLQNTGELFF
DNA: TGCAGCGTTGGTCTCCAAAACACCGGGGAGCTGTTTTTT

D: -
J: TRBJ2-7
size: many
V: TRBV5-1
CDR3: CASSLAVGYEQYF
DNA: TGTGCCAGCAGTTTAGCGGTGGGCTACGAGCAGTACTTC

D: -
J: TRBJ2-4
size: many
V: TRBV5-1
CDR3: CASRLDTVLAKNIQYF
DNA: TGCGCCAGCAGGTTGGACACCGTATTAGCCAAAAACATTCAGTACTTC

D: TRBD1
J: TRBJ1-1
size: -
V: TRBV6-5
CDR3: CASSYSRDRGTEAFF
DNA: TGTGCCAGCAGTTACAGTCGGGACAGGGGCACTGAAGCTTTCTTT